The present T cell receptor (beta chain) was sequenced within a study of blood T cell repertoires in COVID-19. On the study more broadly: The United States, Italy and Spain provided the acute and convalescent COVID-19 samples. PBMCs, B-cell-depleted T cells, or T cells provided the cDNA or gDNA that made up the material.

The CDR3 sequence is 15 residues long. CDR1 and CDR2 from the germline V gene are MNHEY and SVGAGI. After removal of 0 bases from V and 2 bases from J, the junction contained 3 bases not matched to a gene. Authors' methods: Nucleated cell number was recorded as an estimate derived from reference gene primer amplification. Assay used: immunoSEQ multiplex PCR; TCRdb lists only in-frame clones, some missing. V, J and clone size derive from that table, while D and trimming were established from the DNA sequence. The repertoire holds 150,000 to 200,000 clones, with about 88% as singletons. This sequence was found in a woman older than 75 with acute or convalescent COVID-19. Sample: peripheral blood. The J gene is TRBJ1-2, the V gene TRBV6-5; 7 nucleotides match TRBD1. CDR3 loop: CASSYSGQLNYGYTF. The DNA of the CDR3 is TGTGCCAGCAGTTACTCGGGACAGCTAAACTATGGCTACACCTTC.